This is a list of T cell receptor beta chains from one sample in a study of cytomegalovirus exposure and HLA in healthy donors. Profiling relied on immunoSEQ multiplex PCR, and the TCRdb table lists in-frame clones only, not all of them. Among 200,000 or so clones, less than 90% were seen once, and the ten largest hold around 0.21%. Input material: PBMCs. The receptors here all came from a girl less than two years old in good health and CMV-seronegative. Both conserved end residues are part of each CDR3. A D gene is named only where the DNA matches it firmly. Clone size is given for some rows only: seen once, a few or many times, or a class if the clone is expanded.

size: .
J: TRBJ2-7
D: .
V: TRBV6-4
DNA: TGTGCCAGCAGTGACTCTAAGGGGTCCGAGCAGTACTTC
CDR3: CASSDSKGSEQYF

size: .
J: TRBJ2-7
D: .
V: TRBV5-1
DNA: TGCGCCAGCAGCTTGGGGCAACCGACCTACGAGCAGTACTTC
CDR3: CASSLGQPTYEQYF

size: .
J: TRBJ2-7
D: .
V: TRBV27
DNA: TGTGCCAGCAGTAGGGGATATTTGGGTTACGAGCAGTACTTC
CDR3: CASSRGYLGYEQYF

size: .
J: TRBJ2-5
D: .
V: TRBV4-1
DNA: TGCGCCAGCAGCCAAGCGGGAGCTAAAGAGACCCAGTACTTC
CDR3: CASSQAGAKETQYF

size: .
J: TRBJ2-7
D: TRBD2
V: TRBV9
DNA: TGTGCCAGCAGCGGGGGTACTAGCGGGGTCGTCTACGAGCAGTACTTC
CDR3: CASSGGTSGVVYEQYF

size: .
J: TRBJ1-1
D: .
V: TRBV6-5
DNA: TGTGCCAGCAGTTACTCGAGGAACACTGAAGCTTTCTTT
CDR3: CASSYSRNTEAFF

size: .
J: TRBJ2-7
D: TRBD2
V: TRBV2
DNA: TGTGCCAGCAGTGATGGAGCGGGAGGTTACGAGCAGTACTTC
CDR3: CASSDGAGGYEQYF

size: once
J: TRBJ2-7
D: TRBD1
V: TRBV30
DNA: TGTGCCTGGAGTGTCACGACAGGGCACGAGCAGTACTTC
CDR3: CAWSVTTGHEQYF

size: .
J: TRBJ2-2
D: .
V: TRBV5-1
DNA: TGCGCCAGCAGCGACTGGGGCGCCATGAACACCGGGGAGCTGTTTTTT
CDR3: CASSDWGAMNTGELFF

size: .
J: TRBJ1-2
D: .
V: TRBV10-3
DNA: TGTGCCATCAGTGTCAGGGCCGGCTATGGCTACACCTTC
CDR3: CAISVRAGYGYTF

size: .
J: TRBJ2-7
D: .
V: TRBV7-2
DNA: TGTGCCAGCAGCCCCAACGACAGGTCCTACGAGCAGTACTTC
CDR3: CASSPNDRSYEQYF